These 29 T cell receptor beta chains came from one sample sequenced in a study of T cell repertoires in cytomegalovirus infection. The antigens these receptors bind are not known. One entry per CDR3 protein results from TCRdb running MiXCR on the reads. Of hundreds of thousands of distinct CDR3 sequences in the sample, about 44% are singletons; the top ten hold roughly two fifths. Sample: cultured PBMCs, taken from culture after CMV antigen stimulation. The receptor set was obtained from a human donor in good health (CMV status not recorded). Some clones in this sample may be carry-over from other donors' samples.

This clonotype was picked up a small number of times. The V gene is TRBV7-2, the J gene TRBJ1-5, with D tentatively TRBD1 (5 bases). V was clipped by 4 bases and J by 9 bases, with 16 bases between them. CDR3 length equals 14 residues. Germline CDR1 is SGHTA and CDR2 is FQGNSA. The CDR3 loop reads CASSSAGIPRPQHF. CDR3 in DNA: TGTGCCAGCAGCTCCGCAGGGATCCCAAGGCCCCAGCATTTT.

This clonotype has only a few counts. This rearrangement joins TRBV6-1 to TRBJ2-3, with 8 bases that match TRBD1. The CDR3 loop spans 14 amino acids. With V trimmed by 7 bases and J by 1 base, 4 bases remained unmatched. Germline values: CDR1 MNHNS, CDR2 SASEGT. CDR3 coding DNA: TGTGCCAGCACCCAGACAGGGGGCACAGATACGCAGTATTTT. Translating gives CASTQTGGTDTQYF.

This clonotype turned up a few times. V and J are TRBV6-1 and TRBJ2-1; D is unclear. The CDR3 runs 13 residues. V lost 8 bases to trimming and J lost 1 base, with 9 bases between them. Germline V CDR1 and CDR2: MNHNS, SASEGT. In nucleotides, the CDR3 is TGTGCCAGCCGAAGAAATTCCTACAATGAGCAGTTCTTC. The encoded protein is CASRRNSYNEQFF.

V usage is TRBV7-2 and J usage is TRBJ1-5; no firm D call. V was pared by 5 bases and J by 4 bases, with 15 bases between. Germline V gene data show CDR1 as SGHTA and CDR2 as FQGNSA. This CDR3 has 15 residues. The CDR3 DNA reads TGTGCCAGCAGCCCGGACGGTTATGGGAATCAGCCCCAGCATTTT. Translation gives CASSPDGYGNQPQHF.

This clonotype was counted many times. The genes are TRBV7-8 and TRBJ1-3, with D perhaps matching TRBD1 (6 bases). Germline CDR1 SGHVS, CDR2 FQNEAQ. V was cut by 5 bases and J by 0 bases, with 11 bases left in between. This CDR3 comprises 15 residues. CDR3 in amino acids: CASSGRQVSGNTIYF. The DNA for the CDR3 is TGTGCCAGCAGCGGCAGACAGGTCTCTGGAAACACCATATATTTT.

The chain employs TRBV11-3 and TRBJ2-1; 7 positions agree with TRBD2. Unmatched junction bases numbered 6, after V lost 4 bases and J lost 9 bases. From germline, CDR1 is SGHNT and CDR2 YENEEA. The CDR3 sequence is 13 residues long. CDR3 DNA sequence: TGTGCCAGCAGCTCTGGACTAGAGGTTGAGCAGTTCTTC. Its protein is CASSSGLEVEQFF.

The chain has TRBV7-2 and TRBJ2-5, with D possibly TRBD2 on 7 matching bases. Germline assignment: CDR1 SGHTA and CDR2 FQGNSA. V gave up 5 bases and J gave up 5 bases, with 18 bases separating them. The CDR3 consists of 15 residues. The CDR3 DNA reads TGTGCCAGCAGCACCCAGATAGGGGGGGAGGAGACCCAGTACTTC. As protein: CASSTQIGGEETQYF.

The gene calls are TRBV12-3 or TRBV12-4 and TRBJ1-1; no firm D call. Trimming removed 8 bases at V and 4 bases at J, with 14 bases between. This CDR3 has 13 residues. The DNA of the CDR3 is TGTGCCAGCTATGTGACTCTGGGCACTGAAGCTTTCTTT. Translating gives CASYVTLGTEAFF.

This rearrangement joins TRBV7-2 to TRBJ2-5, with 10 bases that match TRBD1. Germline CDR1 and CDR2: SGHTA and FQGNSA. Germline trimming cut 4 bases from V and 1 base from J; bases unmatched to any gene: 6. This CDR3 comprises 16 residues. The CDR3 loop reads CASSSQTGGLQETQYF. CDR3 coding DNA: TGTGCCAGCAGCTCACAGACAGGGGGCCTCCAAGAGACCCAGTACTTC. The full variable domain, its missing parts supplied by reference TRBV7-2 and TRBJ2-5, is GAGVSQSPSNKVTEKGKDVELRCDPISGHTALYWYRQSLGQGLEFLIYFQGNSAPDKSGLPSDRFSAERTGGSVSTLTIQRTQQEDSAVYLCASSSQTGGLQETQYFGPGTRLLVL.

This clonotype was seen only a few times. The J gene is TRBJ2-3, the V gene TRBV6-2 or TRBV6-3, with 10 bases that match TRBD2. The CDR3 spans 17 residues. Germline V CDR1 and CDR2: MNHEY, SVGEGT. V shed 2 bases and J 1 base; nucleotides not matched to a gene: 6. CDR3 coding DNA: TGTGCCAGCAGTTACCGGTTTACTAGCGGGGGCACAGATACGCAGTATTTT. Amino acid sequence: CASSYRFTSGGTDTQYF.

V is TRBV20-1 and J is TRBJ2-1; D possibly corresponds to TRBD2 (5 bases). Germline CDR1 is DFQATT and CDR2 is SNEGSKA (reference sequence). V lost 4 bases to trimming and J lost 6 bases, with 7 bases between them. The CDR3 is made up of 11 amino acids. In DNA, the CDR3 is TGCAGTGCTACTAGCATCAATGAGCAGTTCTTC. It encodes CSATSINEQFF.

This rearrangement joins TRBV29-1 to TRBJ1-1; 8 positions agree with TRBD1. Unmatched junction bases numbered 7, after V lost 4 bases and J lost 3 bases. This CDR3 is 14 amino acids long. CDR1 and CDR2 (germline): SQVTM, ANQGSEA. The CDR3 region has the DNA TGCAGCGTTGGCGGGACAGGCGGGTACACTGAAGCTTTCTTT. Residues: CSVGGTGGYTEAFF.

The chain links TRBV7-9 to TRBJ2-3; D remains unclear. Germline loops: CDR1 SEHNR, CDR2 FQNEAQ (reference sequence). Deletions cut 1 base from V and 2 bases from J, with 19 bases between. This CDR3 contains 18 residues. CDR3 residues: CASSLVPLSRTDTDTQYF. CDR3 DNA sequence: TGTGCCAGCAGCTTAGTACCTCTTTCTAGAACCGACACAGATACGCAGTATTTT.

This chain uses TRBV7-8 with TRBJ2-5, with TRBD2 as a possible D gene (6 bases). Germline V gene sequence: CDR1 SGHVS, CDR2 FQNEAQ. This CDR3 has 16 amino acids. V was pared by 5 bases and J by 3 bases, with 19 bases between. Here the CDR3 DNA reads TGTGCCAGCAGCCGTGGCGGGGCCCACGGCGAAGAGACCCAGTACTTC. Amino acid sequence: CASSRGGAHGEETQYF.

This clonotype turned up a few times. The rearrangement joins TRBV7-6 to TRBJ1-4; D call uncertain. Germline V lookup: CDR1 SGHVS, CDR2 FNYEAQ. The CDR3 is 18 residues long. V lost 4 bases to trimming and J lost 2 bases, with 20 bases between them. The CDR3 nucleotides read TGTGCCAGCAGCTCCACGCCGGGGTTGGCCTCGACTAATGAAAAACTGTTTTTT. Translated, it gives CASSSTPGLASTNEKLFF.

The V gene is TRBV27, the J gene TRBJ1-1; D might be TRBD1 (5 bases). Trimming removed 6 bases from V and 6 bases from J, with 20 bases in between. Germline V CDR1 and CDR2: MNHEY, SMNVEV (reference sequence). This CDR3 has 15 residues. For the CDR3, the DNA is TGTGCCAGCAGCTATTCCCTGGGACCGACGGCTGAAGCTTTCTTT. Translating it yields CASSYSLGPTAEAFF.

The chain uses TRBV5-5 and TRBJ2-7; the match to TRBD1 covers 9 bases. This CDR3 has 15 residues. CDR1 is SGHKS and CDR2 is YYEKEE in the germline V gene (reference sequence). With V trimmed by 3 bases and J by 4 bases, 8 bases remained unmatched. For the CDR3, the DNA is TGTGCCAGCAGCTGGCCGGGACAGGGTACTTACGAGCAGTACTTC. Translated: CASSWPGQGTYEQYF.

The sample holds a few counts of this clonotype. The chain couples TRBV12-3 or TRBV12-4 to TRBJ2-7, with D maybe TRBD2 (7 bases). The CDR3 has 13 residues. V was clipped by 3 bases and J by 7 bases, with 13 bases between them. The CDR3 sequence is CASSFYREGEQYF. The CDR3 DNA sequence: TGTGCCAGCAGTTTTTACAGGGAGGGAGAGCAGTACTTC.

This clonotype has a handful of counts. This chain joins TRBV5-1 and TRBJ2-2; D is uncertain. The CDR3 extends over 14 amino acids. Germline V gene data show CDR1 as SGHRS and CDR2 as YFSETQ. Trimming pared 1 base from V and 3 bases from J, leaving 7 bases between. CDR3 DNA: TGCGCCAGCAGCTTGTATGGGGACACCGGGGAGCTGTTTTTT. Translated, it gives CASSLYGDTGELFF.

The CDR3 region is CASSLYPSGDTYEQYF. For the CDR3, the DNA is TGTGCCAGCAGTTTATATCCTAGCGGGGATACTTACGAGCAGTACTTC. This chain uses TRBV28 with TRBJ2-7, with TRBD2 matching over 9 bases. The CDR3 is made up of 16 amino acids. Germline lookup yields CDR1 MDHEN and CDR2 SYDVKM. After removal of 1 base from V and 4 bases from J, the junction contained 8 bases not matched to a gene. The full variable domain, in which reference TRBV28 and TRBJ2-7 provide the parts outside the CDR3, is DVKVTQSSRYLVKRTGEKVFLECVQDMDHENMFWYRQDPGLGLRLIYFSYDVKMKEKGDIPEGYSVSREKKERFSLILESASTNQTSMYLCASSLYPSGDTYEQYFGPGTRLTVT.

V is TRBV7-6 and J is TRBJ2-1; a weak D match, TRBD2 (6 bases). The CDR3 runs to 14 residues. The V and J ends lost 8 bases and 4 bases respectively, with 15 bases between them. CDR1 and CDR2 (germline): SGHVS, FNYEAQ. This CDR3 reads CASGRYSDYNEQFF. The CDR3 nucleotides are TGTGCCAGCGGGAGGTACTCAGATTACAATGAGCAGTTCTTC.

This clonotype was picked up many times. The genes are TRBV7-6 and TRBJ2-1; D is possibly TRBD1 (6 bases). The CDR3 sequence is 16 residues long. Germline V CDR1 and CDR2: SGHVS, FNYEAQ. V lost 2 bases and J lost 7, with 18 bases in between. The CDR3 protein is CASSLYRRTVWNEQFF. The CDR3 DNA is TGTGCCAGCAGCTTATATAGGCGGACAGTTTGGAATGAGCAGTTCTTC.

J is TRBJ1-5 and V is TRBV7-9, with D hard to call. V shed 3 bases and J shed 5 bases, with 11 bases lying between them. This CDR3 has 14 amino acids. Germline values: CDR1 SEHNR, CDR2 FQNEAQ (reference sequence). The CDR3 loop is CASSFPKRHQPQHF. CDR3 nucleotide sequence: TGTGCCAGCAGCTTCCCCAAGAGGCATCAGCCCCAGCATTTT.

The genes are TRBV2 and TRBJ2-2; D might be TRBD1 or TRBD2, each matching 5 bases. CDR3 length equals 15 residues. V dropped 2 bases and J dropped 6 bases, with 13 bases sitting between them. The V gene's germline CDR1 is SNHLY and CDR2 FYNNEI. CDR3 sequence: CASSEIYGDAGELFF. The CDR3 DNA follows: TGTGCCAGCAGTGAAATTTACGGGGACGCCGGGGAGCTGTTTTTT.

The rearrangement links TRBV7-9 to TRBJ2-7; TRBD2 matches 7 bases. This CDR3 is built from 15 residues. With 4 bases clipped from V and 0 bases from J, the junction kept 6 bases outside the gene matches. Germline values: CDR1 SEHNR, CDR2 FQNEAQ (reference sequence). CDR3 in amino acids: CASSSTLAVSYEQYF. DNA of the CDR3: TGTGCCAGCAGCTCAACGCTAGCGGTCTCCTACGAGCAGTACTTC. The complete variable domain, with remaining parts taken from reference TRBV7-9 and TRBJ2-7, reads DTGVSQNPRHKITKRGQNVTFRCDPISEHNRLYWYRQTLGQGPEFLTYFQNEAQLEKSRLLSDRFSAERPKGSFSTLEIQRTEQGDSAMYLCASSSTLAVSYEQYFGPGTRLTVT.

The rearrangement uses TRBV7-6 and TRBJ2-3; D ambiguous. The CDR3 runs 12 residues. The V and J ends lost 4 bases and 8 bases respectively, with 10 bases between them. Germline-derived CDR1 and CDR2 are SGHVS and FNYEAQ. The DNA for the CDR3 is TGTGCCAGCAGCTCGATATGGGGTACGCAGTATTTT. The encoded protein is CASSSIWGTQYF.

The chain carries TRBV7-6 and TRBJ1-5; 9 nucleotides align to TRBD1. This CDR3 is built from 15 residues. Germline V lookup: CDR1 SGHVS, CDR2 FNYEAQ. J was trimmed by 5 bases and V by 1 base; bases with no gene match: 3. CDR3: CASSLEQGAHQPQHF. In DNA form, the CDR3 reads TGTGCCAGCAGCTTAGAACAGGGGGCGCATCAGCCCCAGCATTTT.

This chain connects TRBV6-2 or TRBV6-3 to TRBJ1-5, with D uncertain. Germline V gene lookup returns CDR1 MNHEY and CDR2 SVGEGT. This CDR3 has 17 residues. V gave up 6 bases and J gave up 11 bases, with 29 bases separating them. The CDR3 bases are TGTGCCAGCAGCCGAAGATGGGCTCAGTGGCGAAATTCGTCCCAGCATTTT. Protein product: CASSRRWAQWRNSSQHF.

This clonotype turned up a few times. CDR3 region: CASSVQGSPNQPQHF. In nucleotides, the CDR3 is TGTGCCAGCAGTGTACAGGGCTCCCCCAATCAGCCCCAGCATTTT. The genes are TRBV6-1 and TRBJ1-5; tentatively, D is TRBD1 (6 bases). The V and J ends lost 4 bases and 3 bases respectively, with 13 bases between them. Germline CDR1 and CDR2: MNHNS and SASEGT. CDR3 length: 15 amino acids.